This T cell receptor (beta chain) was documented in a study of T cells in localized non-small cell lung cancer. General study results and limits: Investigators sequenced only a single tumor region, leaving heterogeneity possible.

This clone came up a few times. Its antigen is still unknown. TCRdb's copy holds only in-frame clones and misses some; the assay was immunoSEQ multiplex PCR. The profile covers 2,100 or so clones, with approximately 18% appearing a single time and roughly 12% taken by the ten largest. Samples of adjacent lung (free of atypia) were collected at least 2 cm from the tumor margin. Germline CDR1 is MNHGY and CDR2 is SAAAGT. The CDR3 runs 15 residues. The V segment lost 5 bases and the J segment 4 bases; nucleotides outside the gene matches: 11. Sequenced here: normal lung tissue next to the tumor, sampled before any cancer treatment. This TCR derives from a male donor at least 60 years old with stage I non-small cell lung cancer. The rearrangement links TRBV6-8 to TRBJ2-7; 7 bases are a match to TRBD1. The CDR3 protein is CASSDRLTGAYEQYF. The CDR3 DNA sequence: TGTGCCAGCAGTGACCGTCTTACAGGGGCATACGAGCAGTACTTC.